These 2 T cell receptor beta chains were sequenced from one sample in a study of T cell responses to AZD1222 COVID-19 vaccine (dated by TCRdb to 2020 to 2022). Library preparation used the immunoSEQ multiplex PCR assay. TCRdb took this table from immuneACCESS and kept in-frame rearrangements with V and J called. Such tables lack part of the clones; where checked against another copy, unresolved V genes explain under half of the gap, and the rest is unexplained. Present in this sample are 180,000 or so clones, 90% to 95% of which were seen just once. The ten largest clones represent over 1.5% of the sample. The time point label of this sample denotes: about 28 days (+/-7) after the second vaccine dose. Specimen: peripheral blood, collected 28 days after the second AZD1222 dose. The source of these receptors is an adult who received the AZD1222 COVID-19 vaccine.

This clone was picked up one time. This chain links TRBV6-5 with TRBJ2-1; TRBD2 agrees at 7 bases. The junction had 2 bases not matched to a gene; V was cut back by 0 bases and J by 9 bases. The CDR3 contains 13 residues. Germline V gives CDR1 MNHEY, CDR2 SVGAGI. Written as DNA, the CDR3 is TGTGCCAGCAGTTACTCTCGGGAGGTTGAGCAGTTCTTC. This gives the protein CASSYSREVEQFF.

The chain combines TRBV29-1 with TRBJ2-4, with D tentatively TRBD2 (7 bases). CDR3 length equals 15 residues. Trimming took 3 bases from V and 3 from J, leaving 15 bases between them. Germline V gives CDR1 SQVTM, CDR2 ANQGSEA. CDR3 protein: CSVETGGGVKNIQYF. CDR3 bases: TGCAGCGTTGAGACGGGGGGCGGGGTCAAAAACATTCAGTACTTC.